This TCR beta chain appears in the sequencing data of a study of shared clonotypes between healthy human individuals. The V gene lost 4 bases and the J gene lost 5 bases, with 11 bases spanning the gap. This CDR3 is built from 13 residues. Germline-derived CDR1 and CDR2 are MGHRA and YSYEKL. On this clone itself: Antigen unknown.

Regarding the study as a whole: With few donors, the genetic and exposure-history diversity represented was limited.

All of the donors resided in Nashville, Tennessee, and each was a Caucasian adult. Using ten immunoSEQ deep assay plates, investigators sequenced unsorted PBMC DNA. Authors' analysis steps: Filtering was not the same, since immunoSEQ gave junction-only sequences without quality scores. The protocol was immunoSEQ multiplex PCR, while the TCRdb copy is restricted to in-frame clones and leaves out a portion. The D gene and trimming were derived from the DNA, and the V and J assignments and clone size from that table. The table includes 400,000 to 550,000 clones, 70% to 80% detected once. Sequencing used PBMCs. The rearrangement links TRBV4-1 to TRBJ2-5; a possible D gene is TRBD2 (5 bases). The sequence came from a woman aged 40 to 50 in good health. Some clones in this sample may be carry-over from other donors' samples. The CDR3, as DNA: TGCGCCAGCAGCCCTCCGCCGGGGGAGACCCAGTACTTC. The encoded protein is CASSPPPGETQYF.